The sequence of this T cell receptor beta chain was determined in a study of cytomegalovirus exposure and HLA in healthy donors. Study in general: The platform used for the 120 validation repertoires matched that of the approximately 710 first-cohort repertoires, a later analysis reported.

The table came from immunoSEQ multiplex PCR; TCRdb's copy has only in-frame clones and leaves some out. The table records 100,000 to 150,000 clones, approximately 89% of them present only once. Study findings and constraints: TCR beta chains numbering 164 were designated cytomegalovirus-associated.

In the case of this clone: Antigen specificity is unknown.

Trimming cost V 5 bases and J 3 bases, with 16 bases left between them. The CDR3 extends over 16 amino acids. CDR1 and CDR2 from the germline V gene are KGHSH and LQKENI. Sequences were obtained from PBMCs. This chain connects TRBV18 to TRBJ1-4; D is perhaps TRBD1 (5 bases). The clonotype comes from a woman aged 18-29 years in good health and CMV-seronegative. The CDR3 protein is CASSEAGFVPNEKLFF. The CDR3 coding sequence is TGTGCCAGCTCAGAGGCAGGGTTCGTCCCTAATGAAAAACTGTTTTTT.